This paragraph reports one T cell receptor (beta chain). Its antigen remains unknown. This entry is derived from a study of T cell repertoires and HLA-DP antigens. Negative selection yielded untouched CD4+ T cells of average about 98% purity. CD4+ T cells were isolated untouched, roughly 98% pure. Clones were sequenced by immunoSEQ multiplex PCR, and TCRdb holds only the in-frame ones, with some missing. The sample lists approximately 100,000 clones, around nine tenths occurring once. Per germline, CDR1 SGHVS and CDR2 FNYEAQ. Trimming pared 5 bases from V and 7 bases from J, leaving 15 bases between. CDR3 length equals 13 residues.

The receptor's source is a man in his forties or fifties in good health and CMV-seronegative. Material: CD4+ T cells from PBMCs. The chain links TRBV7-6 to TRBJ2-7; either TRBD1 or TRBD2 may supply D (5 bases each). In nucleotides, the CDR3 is TGTGCCAGCAGCCAAACTCGGGGCGATGAGCAGTACTTC. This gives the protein CASSQTRGDEQYF.